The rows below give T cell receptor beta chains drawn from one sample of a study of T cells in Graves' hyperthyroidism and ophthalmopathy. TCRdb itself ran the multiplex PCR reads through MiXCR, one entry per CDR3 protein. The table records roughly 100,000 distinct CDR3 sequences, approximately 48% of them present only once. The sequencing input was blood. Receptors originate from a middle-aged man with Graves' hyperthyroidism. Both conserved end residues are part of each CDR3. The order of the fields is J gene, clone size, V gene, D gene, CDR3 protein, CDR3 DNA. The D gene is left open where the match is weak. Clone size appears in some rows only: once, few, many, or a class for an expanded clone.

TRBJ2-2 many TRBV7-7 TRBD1 CASTPGGWELFF TGTGCTAGCACCCCAGGGGGATGGGAGCTGTTTTTT
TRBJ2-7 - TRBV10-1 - CASLGQLYEQYF TGCGCCAGCTTGGGGCAGCTCTACGAGCAGTACTTC
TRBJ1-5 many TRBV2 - CASRLLEQGAPQHF TGTGCCAGCAGACTCCTAGAACAGGGAGCGCCCCAGCATTTT
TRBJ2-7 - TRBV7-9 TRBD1 CASSLWDRTYEQYF TGTGCCAGCAGTTTATGGGACAGGACCTACGAGCAGTACTTC
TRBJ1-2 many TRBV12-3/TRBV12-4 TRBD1 CASSLRDRAGYTF TGTGCCAGCAGTTTAAGGGACAGGGCTGGCTACACCTTC
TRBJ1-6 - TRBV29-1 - CSVSPLHF TGCAGCGTTTCGCCCCTCCACTTT
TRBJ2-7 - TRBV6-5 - CASRPSGAYEQYF TGTGCCAGCAGACCCTCGGGGGCGTACGAGCAGTACTTC
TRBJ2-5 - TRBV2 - CASSVNSKETQYF TGTGCCAGCAGTGTGAACAGCAAAGAGACCCAGTACTTC
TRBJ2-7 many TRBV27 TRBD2 CASSHSGSRYEQYF TGTGCCAGCAGCCATAGCGGGAGTCGTTACGAGCAGTACTTC
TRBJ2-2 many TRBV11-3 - CASSPYRDHTGELFF TGTGCCAGCAGCCCGTACCGGGACCACACCGGGGAGCTGTTTTTT
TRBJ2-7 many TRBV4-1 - CASSQEPHGGQYF TGCGCCAGCAGCCAAGAGCCGCACGGGGGGCAGTACTTC
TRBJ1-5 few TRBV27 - CASSPAGLSNQPQHF TGTGCCAGCAGTCCCGCGGGCTTAAGCAATCAGCCCCAGCATTTT
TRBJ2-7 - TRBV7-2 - CASSLVGGGELYF TGTGCCAGCAGCTTAGTTGGGGGCGGGGAGCTGTACTTC
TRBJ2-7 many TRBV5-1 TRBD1 CASSLGGDSPYEQYF TGCGCCAGCAGCTTGGGTGGGGACAGTCCTTACGAGCAGTACTTC
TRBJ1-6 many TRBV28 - CASSSWTPPSSPLHF TGTGCCAGCAGTTCCTGGACACCTCCGAGTTCACCCCTCCACTTT
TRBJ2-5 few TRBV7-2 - CASSLGLRQETQYF TGTGCCAGCAGCTTAGGACTAAGGCAAGAGACCCAGTACTTC
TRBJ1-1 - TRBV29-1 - CGVGGGTEAFF TGCGGCGTTGGCGGAGGCACTGAAGCTTTCTTT
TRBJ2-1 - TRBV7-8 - CASSLGLGGEQFF TGTGCCAGTAGCTTAGGTTTAGGGGGTGAGCAGTTCTTC
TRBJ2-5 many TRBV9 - CASSGDGRGRLQETQYF TGTGCCAGCAGCGGGGACGGGCGGGGCAGATTACAAGAGACCCAGTACTTC
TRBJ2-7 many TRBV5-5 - CASSLAGRYEQYF TGTGCCAGCAGCTTGGCGGGAAGGTACGAGCAGTACTTC
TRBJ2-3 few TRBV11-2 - CASSFAPGDTQYF TGTGCCAGCAGCTTCGCCCCGGGAGATACGCAGTATTTT
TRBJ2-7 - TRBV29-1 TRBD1 CSGGTGGTEQYF TGCAGCGGGGGGACAGGGGGCACCGAGCAGTACTTC
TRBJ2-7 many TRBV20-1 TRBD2 CSARDSTGLADYEQYF TGCAGTGCTAGAGATTCAACCGGACTAGCGGACTACGAGCAGTACTTC
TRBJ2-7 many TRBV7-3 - CASSLDSLPTYEQYF TGTGCCAGCAGCTTAGACAGCCTACCTACCTACGAGCAGTACTTC
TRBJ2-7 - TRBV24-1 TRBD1 CATSDRDRVGYEQYF TGTGCCACCAGTGACCGGGACAGGGTCGGCTACGAGCAGTACTTC
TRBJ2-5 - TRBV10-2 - CASSEAAPAGETQYF TGCGCCAGCAGTGAAGCGGCCCCCGCGGGGGAGACCCAGTACTTC
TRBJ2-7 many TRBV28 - CASKGSGAYEQYF TGTGCCAGCAAGGGTAGTGGCGCCTACGAGCAGTACTTC
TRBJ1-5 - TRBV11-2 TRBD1 CASSLQGVAGNQPQHF TGTGCCAGTAGCCTTCAGGGGGTGGCAGGTAACCAGCCCCAGCATTTT
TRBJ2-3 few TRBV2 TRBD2 CASSGLAGTDTQYF TGTGCCAGCAGCGGACTAGCGGGCACAGATACGCAGTATTTT
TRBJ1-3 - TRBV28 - CASSPQVGGNTIYF TGTGCCAGCAGTCCTCAGGTGGGAGGAAACACCATATATTTT
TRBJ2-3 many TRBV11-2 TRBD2 CASSYPRGGSTDTQYF TGTGCCAGCAGCTATCCGCGGGGGGGGAGCACAGATACGCAGTATTTT
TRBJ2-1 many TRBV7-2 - CASSPEGTRGHNEQFF TGTGCCAGCAGCCCAGAAGGGACTAGGGGGCACAATGAGCAGTTCTTC
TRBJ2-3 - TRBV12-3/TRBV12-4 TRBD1 CASRETGGNEYF TGTGCCAGCAGAGAAACAGGGGGAAATGAGTATTTT
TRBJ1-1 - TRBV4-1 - CASSQEWSEKGWGTEAFF TGCGCCAGCAGCCAAGAGTGGAGTGAGAAGGGTTGGGGCACTGAAGCTTTCTTT
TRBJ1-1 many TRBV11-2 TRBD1 CASSLDRAEAFF TGTGCCAGCAGCTTGGACAGGGCTGAAGCTTTCTTT
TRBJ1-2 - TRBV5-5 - CASSMGEGGYTF TGTGCCAGCAGCATGGGGGAAGGAGGCTACACCTTC
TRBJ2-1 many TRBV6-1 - CASSEWPSSYNEQFF TGTGCCAGCAGTGAATGGCCGAGCTCCTACAATGAGCAGTTCTTC
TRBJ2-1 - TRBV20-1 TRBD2 CSRTPGTSGYNEQFF TGCAGCCGCACCCCAGGGACTAGCGGATACAATGAGCAGTTCTTC
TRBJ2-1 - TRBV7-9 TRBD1 CASSLLTGGNNEQFF TGTGCCAGCAGCCTCCTGACAGGGGGGAACAATGAGCAGTTCTTC
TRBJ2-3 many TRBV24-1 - CATSDSTGGGTDTQYF TGTGCCACCAGTGACTCGACAGGAGGCGGCACAGATACGCAGTATTTT
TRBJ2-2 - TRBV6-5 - CASRNREGSGELFF TGTGCCAGCAGAAACAGGGAGGGTTCCGGGGAGCTGTTTTTT